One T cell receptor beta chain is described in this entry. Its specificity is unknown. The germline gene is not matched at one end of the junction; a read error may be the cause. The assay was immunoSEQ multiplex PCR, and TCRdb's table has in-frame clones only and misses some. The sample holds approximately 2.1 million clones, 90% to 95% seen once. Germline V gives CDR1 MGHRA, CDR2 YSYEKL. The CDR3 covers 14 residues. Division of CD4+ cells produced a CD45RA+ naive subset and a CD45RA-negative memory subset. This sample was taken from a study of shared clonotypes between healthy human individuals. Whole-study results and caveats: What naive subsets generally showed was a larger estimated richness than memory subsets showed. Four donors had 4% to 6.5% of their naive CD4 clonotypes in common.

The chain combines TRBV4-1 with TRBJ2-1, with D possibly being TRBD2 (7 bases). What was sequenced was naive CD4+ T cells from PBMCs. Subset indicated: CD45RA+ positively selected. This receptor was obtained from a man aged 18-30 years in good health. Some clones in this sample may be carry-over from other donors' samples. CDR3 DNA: TGCGCCAGCACCCAAGTAGGGGGGGACAATGAGCAGTTCTTC. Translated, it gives CASTQVGGDNEQFF.